This passage covers 2 T cell receptor beta chains from one sample sequenced in a study of T cells after yellow fever vaccination (dated by TCRdb to between 2018 and 2021). Library prep was done by 5' RACE. Data came from an Illumina NovaSeq 6000. The raw public data were reprocessed by TCRdb itself: fastp quality trimming at Q25, MiXCR clonotype calling, in-frame beta chains only. Merged by CDR3 protein, the rows form single entries marked with the most common genes and DNA. This sample holds hundreds of thousands of distinct CDR3 sequences; roughly 20% were observed only once. Over 15% of the sample lies in the top ten. This specimen's treatment or condition label, interpreted: live attenuated yellow fever vaccine strain. The specimen was PBMCs, collected before the yellow fever booster vaccination. The receptor source for this set is a man younger than 35 who received the YFV17D yellow fever vaccine.

In its sample, this clonotype was seen a few times. This chain uses TRBV15 with TRBJ2-5; a weak D match, TRBD1 (5 bases). This CDR3 is 15 amino acids long. The V gene lost 2 bases and the J gene lost 5 bases, with 15 bases spanning the gap. Germline V gene lookup returns CDR1 LNHNV and CDR2 YYDKDF (reference sequence). CDR3 bases: TGTGCCACCAGCAGACTGCAGGGTGATGGGGAGACCCAGTACTTC. This translates into CATSRLQGDGETQYF.

The chain employs TRBV28 and TRBJ1-5; D is perhaps TRBD1 (5 bases). The CDR3 totals 12 residues. Trimming took off 8 bases at V and 5 bases at J, with 10 bases between the two ends. CDR1 is MDHEN and CDR2 is SYDVKM in the germline V gene. This chain's CDR3 is CASRQGYQPQHF. CDR3 sequence (DNA): TGTGCCAGCCGTCAGGGTTATCAGCCCCAGCATTTT.